One and the same sample provided the 12 T cell receptor beta chains below, sequenced in a study of blood T cell repertoires in COVID-19. Profiling relied on immunoSEQ multiplex PCR, and the TCRdb table lists in-frame clones only, not all of them. Among about 35,000 clones listed, roughly 78% were seen once. Source material: peripheral blood. The source is an elderly man with active or convalescent COVID-19.

J is TRBJ2-6 and V is TRBV27; perhaps TRBD1 as D (5 bases). V was shortened by 5 bases and J by 12 bases, with 14 bases between the two germline ends. This CDR3 is 13 amino acids long. The germline CDR1 and CDR2 sequences are MNHEY and SMNVEV (reference sequence). CDR3: CASSPTAPSVLTF. The CDR3 region has the DNA TGTGCCAGCAGTCCGACAGCCCCCAGCGTCCTGACTTTC.

This clone has a handful of counts. This chain joins TRBV28 and TRBJ2-1, with 8 bases identical to TRBD1. The V segment lost 5 bases and the J segment 0 bases; nucleotides outside the gene matches: 6. Germline values: CDR1 MDHEN, CDR2 SYDVKM. This CDR3 has 16 amino acids. The CDR3 sequence is CASSPRGQSSYNEQFF. In nucleotides, the CDR3 is TGTGCCAGCAGTCCCAGGGGGCAGAGCTCCTACAATGAGCAGTTCTTC.

The rearrangement joins TRBV19 to TRBJ1-2, with 10 bases matching TRBD1. V shed 5 bases and J 12 bases; nucleotides not matched to a gene: 12. CDR1 LNHDA and CDR2 SQIVND come from the germline V gene (reference sequence). The CDR3 length is 14 residues. CDR3 loop: CASSYQKWDRGDTF. The CDR3 DNA reads TGTGCCAGTAGTTATCAGAAGTGGGACAGGGGAGACACCTTC.

The genes are TRBV7-9 and TRBJ2-5, with a weak D call TRBD1 (6 bases). This CDR3 has 13 residues. Germline loops: CDR1 SEHNR, CDR2 FQNEAQ (reference sequence). Between the trimmed V and J ends, which lost 5 bases and 5 bases, there was a span of 12 bases. The CDR3, as DNA: TGTGCCAGCAGCGCACAGGGCCGGGAGACCCAGTACTTC. Its translation: CASSAQGRETQYF.

V gene TRBV29-1 combines with J gene TRBJ1-2; 7 bases fit TRBD1. The CDR3 is made up of 13 amino acids. Looked up from germline, CDR1 is SQVTM and CDR2 is ANQGSEA. V lost 3 bases and J lost 5; bases outside the gene matches: 6. The CDR3 reads CSVDKGAGYGYTF. CDR3 bases: TGCAGCGTTGATAAGGGGGCTGGTTATGGCTACACCTTC.

The rearrangement links TRBV5-6 to TRBJ2-7; perhaps TRBD2 as D (6 bases). This CDR3 is built from 14 residues. CDR1 SGHDT and CDR2 YYEEEE come from the germline V gene. Between the trimmed V and J ends, which lost 2 bases and 5 bases, there was a span of 14 bases. This chain's CDR3 is CASSFSGSTHEQYF. CDR3 coding DNA: TGTGCCAGCAGCTTTAGCGGAAGCACGCACGAGCAGTACTTC.

Here the CDR3 DNA reads TGTGCCAGCACCGTGGGGGGGGTGCAGGGCACTGAAGCTTTCTTT. Amino acid sequence: CASTVGGVQGTEAFF. The chain joins TRBV28 to TRBJ1-1; D may be TRBD1 (5 bases). V was trimmed by 7 bases and J by 4 bases, leaving 19 bases between them. Germline V CDR1 and CDR2: MDHEN, SYDVKM. The CDR3 is 15 residues long.

In this sample, this clone turned up once. V is TRBV4-1 and J is TRBJ2-7; maybe TRBD2 (5 bases). CDR1 and CDR2 (germline): MGHRA, YSYEKL. The CDR3 loop spans 15 amino acids. Trimming shortened V by 2 bases and J by 3 bases, and 14 bases separated the two germline ends. The DNA for the CDR3 is TGCGCCAGCAGCCAACTAGCTTCATCTAGCTACGAGCAGTACTTC. This codes for CASSQLASSSYEQYF.

The count of this clone is one. The chain combines TRBV19 with TRBJ2-5; 12 bases are a match to TRBD2. Per the germline V gene, CDR1 is LNHDA and CDR2 is SQIVND (reference sequence). The CDR3 extends over 16 amino acids. Trimming at V came to 3 bases and at J to 3 bases, leaving 5 bases not matched to a gene. The CDR3 bases are TGTGCCAGTAGTATGACTAGCGGGAGACCCGAAGAGACCCAGTACTTC. This translates into CASSMTSGRPEETQYF.

The gene calls are TRBV5-6 and TRBJ1-2, with TRBD1 matching 9 bases. With 0 bases clipped from V and 7 bases from J, the junction kept 16 bases outside the gene matches. Germline CDR1 reads SGHDT; CDR2 reads YYEEEE. This CDR3 region has 18 residues. This chain's CDR3 is CASSLGLGQGFPPGGYTF. CDR3 DNA sequence: TGTGCCAGCAGCTTGGGCCTCGGACAGGGGTTCCCTCCGGGTGGCTACACCTTC.

The V call is TRBV7-6, the J call TRBJ2-1; D ambiguous. Trimming took off 5 bases at V and 6 bases at J, with 8 bases between the two ends. CDR3 size: 12 residues. Germline V gives CDR1 SGHVS, CDR2 FNYEAQ. The CDR3 DNA is TGTGCCAGCAGCGTCCTCCTCAATGAGCAGTTCTTC. This sequence encodes CASSVLLNEQFF.

The V and J genes are TRBV25-1 and TRBJ1-1; 10 positions agree with TRBD1. There are 17 residues in the CDR3. J lost 1 base, V lost 11 bases, and 16 bases had no gene match. Germline CDR1 MGHDK, CDR2 SYGVNS. CDR3 in amino acids: CAATPSGTGVPNTEAFF. The CDR3 DNA follows: TGTGCCGCCACCCCTTCCGGGACAGGGGTACCGAACACTGAAGCTTTCTTT.